Listed here is a single TCR beta chain. The sample is drawn from a study of OX40 agonist ivuxolimab in advanced cancers. The CDR3 is 14 amino acids. Germline V lookup: CDR1 SGHTA, CDR2 FQGNSA. The V end was cut by 7 bases, the J end by 2 bases, with 15 bases between. Repertoires were generated with immunoSEQ multiplex PCR, while TCRdb's copy carries only in-frame clones and drops some. The profile shows more than 20,000 clones, approximately 87% of them singletons. The specimen comprised CD4+ or CD8+ T cells sorted from blood, sampled in a trial of the OX40 agonist ivuxolimab. The origin of this receptor is an adult with an advanced solid tumor such as melanoma, head and neck, liver or kidney cancer. This chain links TRBV7-2 with TRBJ2-7; D is possibly TRBD2 (5 bases). The CDR3 here is CASTPLKRTYEQYF. The CDR3 DNA reads TGTGCCAGCACCCCGTTGAAGCGGACCTACGAGCAGTACTTC.